This T cell receptor (beta chain) comes out of a study of cytomegalovirus exposure and HLA in healthy donors. 13 Jbeta primers and 60 Vbeta primers were used for the PCR. Sequencing was performed with immunoSEQ multiplex PCR; in TCRdb, only in-frame clones are kept and a portion is missing. The table lists 150,000 to 200,000 clones, roughly 80% of them singletons. This receptor was obtained from a woman aged 45-65 years in good health and CMV-seropositive. Sequenced input: PBMCs.

The CDR3 here is CASSVHGVNEQFF. The CDR3 DNA sequence: TGTGCCAGCAGCGTACACGGGGTCAATGAGCAGTTCTTC. This chain joins TRBV9 and TRBJ2-1; tentatively, D is TRBD2 (5 bases). This CDR3 comprises 13 residues. Germline loops: CDR1 SGDLS, CDR2 YYNGEE. Between the trimmed V and J ends, which lost 1 base and 6 bases, there was a span of 8 bases.